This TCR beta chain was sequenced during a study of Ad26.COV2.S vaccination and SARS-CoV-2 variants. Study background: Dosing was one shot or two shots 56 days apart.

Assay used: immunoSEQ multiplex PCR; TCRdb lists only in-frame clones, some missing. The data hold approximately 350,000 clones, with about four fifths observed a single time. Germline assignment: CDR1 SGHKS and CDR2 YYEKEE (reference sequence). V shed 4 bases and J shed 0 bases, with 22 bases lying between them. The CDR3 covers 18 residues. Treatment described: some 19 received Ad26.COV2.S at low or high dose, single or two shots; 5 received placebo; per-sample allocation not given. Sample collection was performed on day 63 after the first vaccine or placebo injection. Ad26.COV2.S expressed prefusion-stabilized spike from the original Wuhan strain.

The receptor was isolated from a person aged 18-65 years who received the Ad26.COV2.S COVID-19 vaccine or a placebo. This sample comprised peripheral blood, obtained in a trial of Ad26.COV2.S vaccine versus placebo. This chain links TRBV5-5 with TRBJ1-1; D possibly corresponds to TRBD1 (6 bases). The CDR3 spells CASSATGRAVALNTEAFF. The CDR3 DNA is TGTGCCAGCAGCGCTACAGGGAGGGCCGTCGCTCTGAACACTGAAGCTTTCTTT. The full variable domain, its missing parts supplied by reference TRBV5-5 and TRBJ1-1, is DAGVTQSPTHLIKTRGQQVTLRCSPISGHKSVSWYQQVLGQGPQFIFQYYEKEERGRGNFPDRFSARQFPNYSSELNVNALLLGDSALYLCASSATGRAVALNTEAFFGQGTRLTVV.